These 19 T cell receptor beta chains share one sample of origin, sequenced in a study of cytotoxic CD8 clonotypes in ibrutinib-treated CLL. Sequencing used immunoSEQ multiplex PCR; TCRdb keeps in-frame clones, though not all of them. The data hold some 200,000 clones, with about four fifths observed a single time. The sample here was PBMCs, taken after 12 months of ibrutinib treatment. The receptors were sampled from a human donor with chronic lymphocytic leukemia.

This rearrangement joins TRBV27 to TRBJ2-7, with 9 bases that match TRBD1. The trim removed 3 bases at V and 2 bases at J, leaving 2 bases unmatched. The CDR3 covers 14 residues. CDR1 and CDR2 (germline): MNHEY, SMNVEV (reference sequence). In DNA, the CDR3 is TGTGCCAGCAGTTTGGGGGACAGGGCCTACGAGCAGTACTTC. Protein product: CASSLGDRAYEQYF.

V usage is TRBV7-8 and J usage is TRBJ2-1; D gene unclear. The CDR3 has 15 residues. CDR1 and CDR2 from the germline V gene are SGHVS and FQNEAQ. Trimming cost V 5 bases and J 0 bases, with 11 bases left between them. CDR3 loop: CASSPLPSSYNEQFF. The CDR3 DNA is TGTGCCAGCAGCCCTCTACCCAGCTCCTACAATGAGCAGTTCTTC.

The chain has TRBV6-1 and TRBJ2-1, with TRBD2 matching 11 bases. The CDR3 is 15 amino acids. Germline V gives CDR1 MNHNS, CDR2 SASEGT. The J segment lost 8 bases and the V segment lost 6 bases, leaving 9 bases of the junction unmatched. CDR3 nucleotide sequence: TGTGCCAGCAGGCTAGGGACTAGCGGTCTGGATGAGCAGTTCTTC. Amino acids: CASRLGTSGLDEQFF.

This sequence joins TRBV30 and TRBJ2-7; D is ambiguous. The CDR3 is 13 residues long. Germline loops: CDR1 GTSNPN, CDR2 SVGIG (reference sequence). Trimming left V 2 bases short and J 0 bases short, with 8 bases between. The CDR3 is CAWSTSDSYEQYF. The CDR3 nucleotides are TGTGCCTGGAGTACCAGTGACTCCTACGAGCAGTACTTC.

The rearrangement joins TRBV20-1 to TRBJ2-1; D is unclear. Germline values: CDR1 DFQATT, CDR2 SNEGSKA (reference sequence). V lost 5 bases and J 10 bases, leaving 12 bases between the germline ends. The CDR3 has 11 residues. The CDR3 DNA reads TGCAGTGCTTTCTACGACTGGGAGCAGTTCTTC. It codes for CSAFYDWEQFF.

This clone was seen only a few times. The chain carries TRBV14 and TRBJ2-4; maybe TRBD1 (6 bases). Trimming cost V 4 bases and J 1 base, with 17 bases left between them. CDR3 length: 17 residues. Per germline, CDR1 SGHDN and CDR2 FVKESK. The CDR3 protein is CASSPRGQFGAKNIQYF. Here the CDR3 DNA reads TGTGCCAGCAGCCCCAGAGGACAGTTCGGGGCCAAAAACATTCAGTACTTC.

J is TRBJ2-7 and V is TRBV7-9, with 9 nucleotides matching TRBD2. Germline assignment: CDR1 SEHNR and CDR2 FQNEAQ (reference sequence). J gave up 7 bases and V 5 bases, and 12 bases lay outside the gene matches. This CDR3 spans 15 amino acids. The CDR3 reads CASSDRLAAIVEQYF. The CDR3 DNA follows: TGTGCCAGCAGCGACCGACTAGCGGCCATCGTGGAGCAGTACTTC.

The chain joins TRBV18 to TRBJ1-4; D possibly corresponds to TRBD1 (6 bases). The germline CDR1 and CDR2 sequences are KGHSH and LQKENI. The germline V and J ends were trimmed by 3 bases and 4 bases, with 12 bases remaining between them. The CDR3 contains 15 residues. CDR3 residues: CASSPPGADNEKLFF. The CDR3, as DNA: TGTGCCAGCTCACCCCCGGGGGCCGATAATGAAAAACTGTTTTTT.

The chain is built from TRBV6-5 and TRBJ1-5, with D unclear. The ends were cut back, 8 bases at V and 4 bases at J, with 3 bases in the middle. The CDR3 length is 10 residues. Germline V gene sequence: CDR1 MNHEY, CDR2 SVGAGI. CDR3 coding DNA: TGTGCCAGCGGGAATCAGCCCCAGCATTTT. This encodes CASGNQPQHF.

The chain joins TRBV28 to TRBJ1-2; no clear D gene. V dropped 2 bases and J dropped 8 bases, with 12 bases sitting between them. The V gene's germline CDR1 is MDHEN and CDR2 SYDVKM. This CDR3 has 13 amino acids. CDR3 bases: TGTGCCAGCAGTTTAGGAGGATCTGAGGGCTACACCTTC. As protein: CASSLGGSEGYTF.

This clone was found once. The chain recombines TRBV5-6 with TRBJ1-3, with D uncertain. The germline CDR1 and CDR2 sequences are SGHDT and YYEEEE. The CDR3 is 13 residues long. Trimming shortened V by 2 bases and J by 2 bases, and 5 bases separated the two germline ends. The CDR3 here is CASSFDAGNTIYF. DNA for the CDR3: TGTGCCAGCAGCTTCGACGCTGGAAACACCATATATTTT.

This clone was observed a few times. V gene TRBV2 combines with J gene TRBJ2-5; a weak D match, TRBD2 (6 bases). Trimming stripped 6 bases from V and 5 bases from J, with 10 bases between. Per germline, CDR1 SNHLY and CDR2 FYNNEI. This CDR3 spans 12 amino acids. The CDR3 DNA reads TGTGCCAGCAGGGAGGGCTGGGAGACCCAGTACTTC. Translated, it gives CASREGWETQYF.

The V gene is TRBV15, the J gene TRBJ2-1; D possibly uses TRBD1 or TRBD2 (5 bases each). Trimming took off 8 bases at V and 0 bases at J, with 23 bases between the two ends. The CDR3 runs 18 residues. Germline values: CDR1 LNHNV, CDR2 YYDKDF (reference sequence). The CDR3 sequence is CATAALGAARGSYNEQFF. In DNA, the CDR3 is TGTGCCACCGCCGCACTAGGGGCCGCCCGGGGCTCCTACAATGAGCAGTTCTTC. The full variable domain, with the rest looked up from reference TRBV15 and TRBJ2-1, is DAMVIQNPRYQVTQFGKPVTLSCSQTLNHNVMYWYQQKSSQAPKLLFHYYDKDFNNEADTPDNFQSRRPNTSFCFLDIRSPGLGDTAMYLCATAALGAARGSYNEQFFGPGTRLTVL.

Written as DNA, the CDR3 is TGCAGCGCTCGAACGCGGGGGTCGGACGTCCTGACTTTC. Translated, it gives CSARTRGSDVLTF. V usage is TRBV29-1 and J usage is TRBJ2-6; 7 bases match TRBD2. Germline CDR1 reads SQVTM; CDR2 reads ANQGSEA. Trimming cost V 7 bases and J 11 bases; bases outside gene matches: 11. CDR3 length: 13 amino acids.

The J gene is TRBJ1-2, the V gene TRBV5-1; D uncertain. Per germline, CDR1 SGHRS and CDR2 YFSETQ. The germline V and J ends were trimmed by 4 bases and 5 bases, with 15 bases remaining between them. The CDR3 has 14 amino acids. The CDR3: CASSPQGLRYGYTF. CDR3 DNA sequence: TGCGCCAGCAGCCCCCAAGGACTACGGTATGGCTACACCTTC.

This rearrangement joins TRBV19 to TRBJ2-1; a possible D gene is TRBD2 (5 bases). The CDR3 length is 15 residues. V was pared by 5 bases and J by 2 bases, with 13 bases between. Germline V gene lookup returns CDR1 LNHDA and CDR2 SQIVND (reference sequence). The CDR3 region has the DNA TGTGCCAGTAGTTCCGGCGGGTCGGCCTACAATGAGCAGTTCTTC. This translates into CASSSGGSAYNEQFF. The variable domain in full, with the rest retrieved from reference TRBV19 and TRBJ2-1, is DGGITQSPKYLFRKEGQNVTLSCEQNLNHDAMYWYRQDPGQGLRLIYYSQIVNDFQKGDIAEGYSVSREKKESFPLTVTSAQKNPTAFYLCASSSGGSAYNEQFFGPGTRLTVL.

This chain joins TRBV7-6 and TRBJ2-1; 11 nucleotides line up with TRBD2. Germline trimming cut 6 bases from V and 7 bases from J; bases unmatched to any gene: 8. This CDR3 has 15 amino acids. CDR1 is SGHVS and CDR2 is FNYEAQ in the germline V gene. The CDR3 sequence: CASRQSSGGWNEQFF. The CDR3, as DNA: TGTGCCAGCAGACAGTCTAGCGGGGGGTGGAATGAGCAGTTCTTC.

The rearrangement uses TRBV10-1 and TRBJ1-2, with TRBD1 as a possible D gene (5 bases). V was trimmed by 6 bases and J by 2 bases, leaving 16 bases between them. This CDR3 contains 15 residues. Germline CDR1 reads WNHNN; CDR2 reads SYGVQD (reference sequence). CDR3 nucleotide sequence: TGCGCCAGCAGAGGGACGGACGGCTTGAACTATGGCTACACCTTC. This encodes CASRGTDGLNYGYTF.

The chain's CDR3 is CASRAGYSGGQETQYF. CDR3 bases: TGCGCCAGCAGGGCTGGGTATAGCGGGGGCCAAGAGACCCAGTACTTC. The rearrangement uses TRBV5-1 and TRBJ2-5; 9 bases align to TRBD2. Germline-derived CDR1 and CDR2 are SGHRS and YFSETQ. The CDR3 spans 16 residues. V lost 5 bases, J lost 1 base, and 9 bases stayed unmatched.